The T cell receptor (beta chain) described here comes from a study of blood T cell repertoires in COVID-19. As for the study in general: Sites in the United States, Italy and Spain provided acute and convalescent COVID-19 samples.

Germline V CDR1 and CDR2: SEHNR, FQNEAQ (reference sequence). This CDR3 region has 15 residues. J was trimmed by 5 bases and V by 7 bases; bases with no gene match: 13. In the study's own analysis: From reference gene primer amplification, estimates of nucleated cell counts were derived. Produced via immunoSEQ multiplex PCR; TCRdb's table is partial and in-frame only. From that table come the V and J calls and clone size; the DNA was used to work out D and trimming. The sample has some 120,000 clones, 70% to 80% seen once. J is TRBJ2-7 and V is TRBV7-9; 8 nucleotides align to TRBD1. Sequenced sample: peripheral blood. This clonotype was sampled from a human donor in a cohort sampled during active COVID-19. The CDR3 nucleotides read TGTGCCAGCACAAGAGAGCAGGGGGCGATCCACGAGCAGTACTTC. Amino acids: CASTREQGAIHEQYF. The entire variable domain, with the rest obtained from reference TRBV7-9 and TRBJ2-7, is as follows: DTGVSQNPRHKITKRGQNVTFRCDPISEHNRLYWYRQTLGQGPEFLTYFQNEAQLEKSRLLSDRFSAERPKGSFSTLEIQRTEQGDSAMYLCASTREQGAIHEQYFGPGTRLTVT.